The rows below give T cell receptor beta chains drawn from one sample of a study of monozygotic twins with inflammatory bowel disease. TCRdb reworked the 5' RACE reads into one entry per CDR3 protein, no DNA. The sample totals 400,000 to 500,000 distinct CDR3 sequences. The specimen sequenced was blood. Receptors were obtained from a human donor with ulcerative colitis or Crohn's disease, or a healthy co-twin of an affected twin (not recorded which). Each CDR3 is given with its conserved first and last residue.

cdr3_length	v_call	j_call	cdr3_aa
17	TRBV11-2	TRBJ2-4	CASSSTVTSGPKNIQYF
15	TRBV10-3	TRBJ2-2	CATSTQGAVAGELFF
15	TRBV11-2	TRBJ2-3	CASSLGGIAGQAQYF
14	TRBV29-1	TRBJ2-1	CSVGRLATTGEQFF
14	TRBV10-3	TRBJ1-4	CAIKDNEEGEKLFF
15	TRBV9	TRBJ2-5	CASSVAPSHQETQYF
15	TRBV18	TRBJ2-5	CASSPLGGEQETQYF
17	TRBV7-9	TRBJ1-1	CASSGQMGQGENTEAFF
17	TRBV3-1	TRBJ2-1	CASSHSPGLPRGGEQFF
16	TRBV7-8	TRBJ1-5	CASSPRGDYPTQPQHF
14	TRBV7-2	TRBJ1-2	CASSLGNKLYGYTF
16	TRBV3-1	TRBJ2-4	CASSQSRTTRGDIQYF
13	TRBV3-1	TRBJ1-2	CASSHTVNYGYTF
13	TRBV30	TRBJ1-2	CAWRGTGNYGYTF
15	TRBV19	TRBJ1-4	CASSARDRSNEKLFF